The rows below give T cell receptor beta chains drawn from one sample of a study of response to subunit inactivated influenza vaccine. TCRdb itself ran the RT-PCR reads through MiXCR, one entry per CDR3 protein. The table lists approximately 530,000 distinct CDR3 sequences, approximately 13% of them singletons. The specimen was PBMCs from blood, collected more than 35 days after vaccination. These receptors were collected from a middle-aged man who received an inactivated influenza vaccine. CDR3s include the opening cysteine and the closing phenylalanine or tryptophan. Fields, in order: V gene, D gene, J gene, clone size, CDR3 DNA, CDR3 protein. The D gene is left open where the match is weak. The size field is filled for only some rows; it gives once, few, many or a size class.

v_gene: TRBV2
d_gene: .
j_gene: TRBJ2-7
abundance: few
CDR3nt: TGTGCCAGCAGTGAGTTTCGACTCTACGAGCAGTACTTC
CDR3aa: CASSEFRLYEQYF

v_gene: TRBV28
d_gene: .
j_gene: TRBJ1-5
abundance: .
CDR3nt: TGTGCCAGCAGTTTGGGCTGGGGCAATCAGCCCCAGCATTTT
CDR3aa: CASSLGWGNQPQHF

v_gene: TRBV6-1
d_gene: TRBD2
j_gene: TRBJ2-3
abundance: .
CDR3nt: TGTGCCAGCAGCCCTAGAATCTTACTAGCGGGGGGCGGGGATACGCAGTATTTT
CDR3aa: CASSPRILLAGGGDTQYF

v_gene: TRBV10-3
d_gene: .
j_gene: TRBJ2-2
abundance: many
CDR3nt: TGTGCCATCAGTGAGTCCACAGGGACCACCGGGGAGCTGTTTTTT
CDR3aa: CAISESTGTTGELFF

v_gene: TRBV12-3/TRBV12-4
d_gene: TRBD1
j_gene: TRBJ2-1
abundance: many
CDR3nt: TGTGCCAGCAGTCCACGACAGGGGAATGAGCAGTTCTTC
CDR3aa: CASSPRQGNEQFF

v_gene: TRBV6-1
d_gene: .
j_gene: TRBJ1-2
abundance: few
CDR3nt: TGTGCCAGCAGCCTTCCCCGGACACTACCCTATGGCTACACCTTC
CDR3aa: CASSLPRTLPYGYTF

v_gene: TRBV5-6
d_gene: .
j_gene: TRBJ1-2
abundance: many
CDR3nt: TGTGCCAGCAGCTTGGCCAACGGGGATGGCTACACCTTC
CDR3aa: CASSLANGDGYTF

v_gene: TRBV10-1
d_gene: .
j_gene: TRBJ2-5
abundance: many
CDR3nt: TGCGCCAGCAGCAGGGATCTCCAAGAGACCCAGTACTTC
CDR3aa: CASSRDLQETQYF

v_gene: TRBV4-3
d_gene: TRBD1
j_gene: TRBJ1-5
abundance: .
CDR3nt: TGCGCCAGCAGCCAGACAGGGGGCGGCAATCAGCCCCAGCATTTT
CDR3aa: CASSQTGGGNQPQHF

v_gene: TRBV7-2
d_gene: TRBD2
j_gene: TRBJ2-2
abundance: .
CDR3nt: TGTGCCAGCAGCTTCATGTCAGCGGGAGGCACCGGGGAGCTGTTTTTT
CDR3aa: CASSFMSAGGTGELFF

v_gene: TRBV28
d_gene: .
j_gene: TRBJ1-1
abundance: .
CDR3nt: TGTGCCAGCAGTTTATCTGGTATCCGGAGGGGAACTGAAGCTTTCTTT
CDR3aa: CASSLSGIRRGTEAFF

v_gene: TRBV14
d_gene: .
j_gene: TRBJ2-7
abundance: many
CDR3nt: TGTGCCAGCAGCCAAACGGGGGTACCCCCCTACGAGCAGTACTTC
CDR3aa: CASSQTGVPPYEQYF

v_gene: TRBV12-3/TRBV12-4
d_gene: .
j_gene: TRBJ2-1
abundance: few
CDR3nt: TGTGCCAGCAGTTTGTACAGGGCCTACAATGAGCAGTTCTTC
CDR3aa: CASSLYRAYNEQFF

v_gene: TRBV18
d_gene: TRBD2
j_gene: TRBJ2-7
abundance: many
CDR3nt: TGTGCCAGCAGTCCCGGGACTACTTACGAGCAGTACTTC
CDR3aa: CASSPGTTYEQYF

v_gene: TRBV19
d_gene: TRBD2
j_gene: TRBJ2-5
abundance: .
CDR3nt: TGTGCCAGTAGTGTGGCGGGAGACGAGACCCAGTACTTC
CDR3aa: CASSVAGDETQYF

v_gene: TRBV6-5
d_gene: .
j_gene: TRBJ2-7
abundance: few
CDR3nt: TGTGCCAGCAGTTACTCCCTTTCCGGTAACGAGCAGTACTTC
CDR3aa: CASSYSLSGNEQYF

v_gene: TRBV9
d_gene: TRBD1
j_gene: TRBJ2-1
abundance: .
CDR3nt: TGTGCCAGCAGTTTCGGGACAGTCACCCTTTATGAGCAGTTCTTC
CDR3aa: CASSFGTVTLYEQFF

v_gene: TRBV3-1
d_gene: .
j_gene: TRBJ1-4
abundance: few
CDR3nt: TGTGCCAGCAGCCCGAGTGGTGCAACTAATGAAAAACTGTTTTTT
CDR3aa: CASSPSGATNEKLFF

v_gene: TRBV12-3/TRBV12-4
d_gene: .
j_gene: TRBJ2-2
abundance: many
CDR3nt: TGTGCCAGCAGTGTCAGGGGACTTGGGATCTCCGCCGGGGAGCTGTTTTTT
CDR3aa: CASSVRGLGISAGELFF

v_gene: TRBV11-1
d_gene: TRBD1
j_gene: TRBJ2-2
abundance: few
CDR3nt: TGTGCCAGCAGCCTCGGGACAGCCGGGGAGCTGTTTTTT
CDR3aa: CASSLGTAGELFF

v_gene: TRBV28
d_gene: .
j_gene: TRBJ2-5
abundance: many
CDR3nt: TGTGCCAGCAGTTTGATTAGCGGCCGAGAGACCCAGTACTTC
CDR3aa: CASSLISGRETQYF

v_gene: TRBV6-6
d_gene: TRBD1
j_gene: TRBJ2-7
abundance: few
CDR3nt: TGTGCCAGCAGGACCGGGACAGGGGTCTACTTC
CDR3aa: CASRTGTGVYF

v_gene: TRBV10-3
d_gene: .
j_gene: TRBJ2-1
abundance: .
CDR3nt: TGTGTCATCAGTGAGTCGAGGGAGGCATACAATGAGCAGTTCTTC
CDR3aa: CVISESREAYNEQFF

v_gene: TRBV27
d_gene: .
j_gene: TRBJ2-5
abundance: .
CDR3nt: TGTGCCAGCAGCGAAACAGGGTGGCGAGAGACCCAGTACTTC
CDR3aa: CASSETGWRETQYF

v_gene: TRBV12-3/TRBV12-4
d_gene: .
j_gene: TRBJ2-1
abundance: .
CDR3nt: TGTGCCAGCAGTTTAATTCGGGGGAATGAGCAGTTCTTC
CDR3aa: CASSLIRGNEQFF

v_gene: TRBV3-1
d_gene: .
j_gene: TRBJ1-5
abundance: .
CDR3nt: TGTGCCAGCAGCCAAGATATCCCCGGTAGCAATCAGCCCCAGCATTTT
CDR3aa: CASSQDIPGSNQPQHF

v_gene: TRBV4-1
d_gene: .
j_gene: TRBJ2-3
abundance: few
CDR3nt: TGCGCCAGCAGCCAAGGTGCAGGGTCAGATACGCAGTATTTT
CDR3aa: CASSQGAGSDTQYF

v_gene: TRBV5-1
d_gene: TRBD1
j_gene: TRBJ2-7
abundance: .
CDR3nt: TGCGCCAGCAGCGCACGACAGGGTGTCTACGAGCAGTACTTC
CDR3aa: CASSARQGVYEQYF

v_gene: TRBV5-1
d_gene: .
j_gene: TRBJ1-4
abundance: few
CDR3nt: TGCGCCAGCAGCCCAACGGACGGGGAAAAACTGTTTTTT
CDR3aa: CASSPTDGEKLFF

v_gene: TRBV28
d_gene: TRBD1
j_gene: TRBJ2-3
abundance: .
CDR3nt: TGTGCCAGCAGTTTTGAGGACAGGGGCCATACGCAGTATTTT
CDR3aa: CASSFEDRGHTQYF

v_gene: TRBV3-1
d_gene: TRBD1
j_gene: TRBJ2-5
abundance: few
CDR3nt: TGTGCCAGCAGCCAAGTCAGTAGGGGGCGCGGAGAGACCCAGTACTTC
CDR3aa: CASSQVSRGRGETQYF

v_gene: TRBV20-1
d_gene: TRBD2
j_gene: TRBJ2-3
abundance: many
CDR3nt: TGCAGTGCCCGCCGCGGGGGAGCCACAGATACGCAGTATTTT
CDR3aa: CSARRGGATDTQYF

v_gene: TRBV6-5
d_gene: .
j_gene: TRBJ1-2
abundance: .
CDR3nt: TGTGCCAGCAGTTACTCGCGGGGAACTAACTATGGCTACACCTTC
CDR3aa: CASSYSRGTNYGYTF

v_gene: TRBV20-1
d_gene: TRBD1
j_gene: TRBJ2-1
abundance: many
CDR3nt: TGCAGTGCTCAACACCGGACAGGGTGGGGGAATGAGCAGTTCTTC
CDR3aa: CSAQHRTGWGNEQFF

v_gene: TRBV5-1
d_gene: TRBD1
j_gene: TRBJ2-3
abundance: .
CDR3nt: TGCGCCAGCAGCTTGAAGGGACAGGGTCCCACAGATACGCAGTATTTT
CDR3aa: CASSLKGQGPTDTQYF

v_gene: TRBV7-2
d_gene: .
j_gene: TRBJ2-7
abundance: .
CDR3nt: TGTGCCAGCAGCTCCTCGACAGGCAGGCAATGGAACGAGCAGTACTTC
CDR3aa: CASSSSTGRQWNEQYF

v_gene: TRBV5-5
d_gene: TRBD1
j_gene: TRBJ1-4
abundance: .
CDR3nt: TGTGCCAGCAGCCTAGACAGGGGGCGCGGTGAAAAACTGTTTTTT
CDR3aa: CASSLDRGRGEKLFF

v_gene: TRBV5-5
d_gene: .
j_gene: TRBJ2-1
abundance: many
CDR3nt: TGTGCCAGCAGCTTTGGATTTGCCCAGCAGTTCTTC
CDR3aa: CASSFGFAQQFF

v_gene: TRBV12-3/TRBV12-4
d_gene: TRBD1
j_gene: TRBJ1-2
abundance: .
CDR3nt: TGTGCCAGCAGCCAGGGACAGCGGGGAGGCTACACCTTC
CDR3aa: CASSQGQRGGYTF

v_gene: TRBV29-1
d_gene: TRBD1
j_gene: TRBJ1-6
abundance: .
CDR3nt: TGCAGCGTTGGAAGGGACAGAAATTCACCCCTCCACTTT
CDR3aa: CSVGRDRNSPLHF

v_gene: TRBV29-1
d_gene: .
j_gene: TRBJ2-7
abundance: few
CDR3nt: TGCAGCGTTGAAGATGTCCGTGAAGAACACTACGAGCAGTACTTC
CDR3aa: CSVEDVREEHYEQYF

v_gene: TRBV6-1
d_gene: .
j_gene: TRBJ2-7
abundance: .
CDR3nt: TGTGCCAGCAGTCGAGGTGGTAACTCCTACGAGCAGTACTTC
CDR3aa: CASSRGGNSYEQYF

v_gene: TRBV10-3
d_gene: TRBD2
j_gene: TRBJ2-1
abundance: few
CDR3nt: TGTGCCATCACCACTCCCTTGACTAGCGGGGACAATGAGCAGTTCTTC
CDR3aa: CAITTPLTSGDNEQFF

v_gene: TRBV5-1
d_gene: TRBD2
j_gene: TRBJ2-1
abundance: few
CDR3nt: TGCGCCAGCAGCTTGGCGCCTAGCGGGGCGTACAATGAGCAGTTCTTC
CDR3aa: CASSLAPSGAYNEQFF

v_gene: TRBV27
d_gene: .
j_gene: TRBJ2-7
abundance: few
CDR3nt: TGTGCCAGCAGTTTGGCTGGGGCCAACGAGCAGTACTTC
CDR3aa: CASSLAGANEQYF

v_gene: TRBV28
d_gene: TRBD1
j_gene: TRBJ2-5
abundance: few
CDR3nt: TGTGCCAGCAGTTTAGTACGGACAGGGACCTTAAAAGAGACCCAGTACTTC
CDR3aa: CASSLVRTGTLKETQYF

v_gene: TRBV7-8
d_gene: .
j_gene: TRBJ1-1
abundance: .
CDR3nt: TGTGCCAGCAGCTTTGGCCGACGCTACACTGAAGCTTTCTTT
CDR3aa: CASSFGRRYTEAFF

v_gene: TRBV6-5
d_gene: .
j_gene: TRBJ1-6
abundance: .
CDR3nt: TGTGCCAGCAGTTTCCTCAGGGCGCCGCGGTCACCCCTCCACTTT
CDR3aa: CASSFLRAPRSPLHF

v_gene: TRBV24-1
d_gene: .
j_gene: TRBJ2-1
abundance: many
CDR3nt: TGTGCCACCAGGAAGGCAGGTTACAATGAGCAGTTCTTC
CDR3aa: CATRKAGYNEQFF

v_gene: TRBV28
d_gene: .
j_gene: TRBJ2-4
abundance: .
CDR3nt: TGTGCCAGCGGGCTTCGGGGTTCCGCCATTCAGTACTTC
CDR3aa: CASGLRGSAIQYF

v_gene: TRBV6-5
d_gene: TRBD2
j_gene: TRBJ2-1
abundance: .
CDR3nt: TGTGCCAGCAGTTCCAACCGCCTAGCGGGGGGGTCTAATGAGCAGTTCTTC
CDR3aa: CASSSNRLAGGSNEQFF

v_gene: TRBV7-8
d_gene: .
j_gene: TRBJ2-6
abundance: .
CDR3nt: TGTGCCAGCAGCAAGGACATCTTCCCTGGGGCCAACGTCCTGACTTTC
CDR3aa: CASSKDIFPGANVLTF

v_gene: TRBV12-3/TRBV12-4
d_gene: .
j_gene: TRBJ2-1
abundance: few
CDR3nt: TGTGCCAGCAGTTCAACAGGGAAGGGTTCTGTTGAGCAGTTCTTC
CDR3aa: CASSSTGKGSVEQFF